This T cell receptor (beta chain) was obtained from a study of cytomegalovirus exposure and HLA in healthy donors. Overall study: Most donors, roughly 77% of 398 genotyped, fell in the Caucasian-associated ancestry cluster.

Notes on the study in general: TCR beta chain V- and J-gene trimming was linked, in a later analysis, to a missense variant in DCLRE1C.

With regard to this clone: The target antigen is unknown.

The CDR3 consists of 16 residues. Trimming removed 3 bases from V and 5 bases from J; junction bases left unmatched: 12. CDR1 and CDR2 from the germline V gene are LNHDA and SQIVND (reference sequence). Primers included in the PCR were 60 Vbeta and 13 Jbeta primers. In the study's own analysis: Some 11 million of the 60 million to 80 million unique TCR beta chains counted in a later analysis were shared. Measured with immunoSEQ multiplex PCR; TCRdb has only the in-frame clones, and not every one. V and J calls and clone size are given by that table; D and trimming were obtained from the DNA. Its listing shows some 70,000 clones.

Sequencing was carried out using PBMCs. The receptor comes from a man aged 35-49 years in good health and CMV-seronegative. V gene TRBV19 combines with J gene TRBJ2-5; 7 bases match TRBD2. The CDR3 nucleotides are TGTGCCAGTAGTATCAGTTGGGGAGGGCCGTCGGAGACCCAGTACTTC. This translates into CASSISWGGPSETQYF.